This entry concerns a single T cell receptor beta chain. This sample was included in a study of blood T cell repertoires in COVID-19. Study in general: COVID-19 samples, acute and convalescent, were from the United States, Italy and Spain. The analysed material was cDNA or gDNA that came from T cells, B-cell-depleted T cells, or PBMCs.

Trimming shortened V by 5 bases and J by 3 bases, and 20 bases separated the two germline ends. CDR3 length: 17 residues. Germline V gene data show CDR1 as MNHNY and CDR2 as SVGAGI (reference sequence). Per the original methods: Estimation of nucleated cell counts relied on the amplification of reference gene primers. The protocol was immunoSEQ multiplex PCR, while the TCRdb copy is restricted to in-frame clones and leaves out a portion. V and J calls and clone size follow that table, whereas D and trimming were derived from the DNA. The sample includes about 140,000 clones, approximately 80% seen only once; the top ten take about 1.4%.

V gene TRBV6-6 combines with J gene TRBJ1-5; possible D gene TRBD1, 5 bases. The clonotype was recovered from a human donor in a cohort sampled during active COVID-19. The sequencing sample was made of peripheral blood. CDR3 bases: TGTGCCAGCAGTCCTCCCCGGACGCAGGGCTCCAATCAGCCCCAGCATTTT. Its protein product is CASSPPRTQGSNQPQHF.